This paragraph reports one TCR beta chain. This sample was included in a study of technical replicates of blood from several donors. The V gene's germline CDR1 is MGHRA and CDR2 YSYEKL. The CDR3 has 14 residues. The J segment lost 6 bases and the V segment lost 5 bases, leaving 8 bases of the junction unmatched. The repertoire was sequenced with immunoSEQ multiplex PCR; TCRdb's copy has only in-frame clones and lacks some. The data contain under 55,000 clones, about 96% of them singletons. The chain uses TRBV4-1 and TRBJ2-7; 9 bases align to TRBD1. The sequencing sample was made of T cells isolated from PBMCs. The TCR originated in a human donor in good health. CDR3: CASSYRDRDFEQYF. The CDR3 DNA follows: TGCGCCAGCAGCTACCGGGACAGGGACTTCGAGCAGTACTTC.